These 16 T cell receptor beta chains were sequenced from one sample in a study of cytomegalovirus exposure and HLA in healthy donors. 60 Vbeta and 13 Jbeta primers were used in PCR. Data came from immunoSEQ multiplex PCR; TCRdb stores just in-frame clones and leaves some out. The sample gives 150,000 to 200,000 clones, 75% to 80% of which show up once; roughly 5.8% is in the top ten. Sequencing input: PBMCs. These TCRs come from a man between 40 and 49 years old in good health and CMV-seropositive.

This clone was picked up one time. The gene calls are TRBV7-3 and TRBJ2-7; 9 positions match TRBD2. The germline V gene encodes CDR1 SGHTA and CDR2 FQGTGA. This CDR3 is built from 15 residues. The V gene end was trimmed by 5 bases and the J gene end by 7 bases; junction bases not matched to a gene: 12. The CDR3 loop reads CASSPTAGGPGEQYF. The CDR3 DNA is TGTGCCAGCAGCCCGACGGCGGGAGGGCCGGGGGAGCAGTACTTC.

The genes are TRBV25-1 and TRBJ2-1; the D gene is possibly TRBD1 (5 bases). The CDR3 sequence is 16 residues long. Trimming removed 0 bases from V and 0 bases from J, with 9 bases in between. The germline CDR1 and CDR2 sequences are MGHDK and SYGVNS. The CDR3 nucleotides read TGTGCCAGCAGTGAATATGGGGCTGGCTCCTACAATGAGCAGTTCTTC. This gives the protein CASSEYGAGSYNEQFF. Filled out from reference TRBV25-1 and TRBJ2-1, the complete variable domain reads EADIYQTPRYLVIGTGKKITLECSQTMGHDKMYWYQQDPGMELHLIHYSYGVNSTEKGDLSSESTVSRIRTEHFPLTLESARPSHTSQYLCASSEYGAGSYNEQFFGPGTRLTVL.

The V gene is TRBV5-4, the J gene TRBJ2-3; 13 bases agree with TRBD2. Trimming cost V 0 bases and J 6 bases; bases outside gene matches: 7. Looked up from germline, CDR1 is SGHNT and CDR2 is YYREEE (reference sequence). This CDR3 is 17 amino acids long. The CDR3 sequence: CASSLGRTSGSSDTQYF. CDR3 sequence (DNA): TGTGCCAGCAGCTTGGGTAGGACTAGCGGGAGTTCGGATACGCAGTATTTT.

The J gene is TRBJ1-1, the V gene TRBV11-1, with TRBD1 as a possible D gene (6 bases). Per the germline V gene, CDR1 is SGHAT and CDR2 is FQDESV (reference sequence). Trimming removed 5 bases at V and 2 bases at J, with 9 bases between. CDR3 length: 13 amino acids. The CDR3 sequence is CASSEGHNTEAFF. DNA for the CDR3: TGTGCCAGCAGCGAGGGACACAACACTGAAGCTTTCTTT. Full variable domain (remainder filled in from reference TRBV11-1 and TRBJ1-1): EAEVAQSPRYKITEKSQAVAFWCDPISGHATLYWYRQILGQGPELLVQFQDESVVDDSQLPKDRFSAERLKGVDSTLKIQPAELGDSAMYLCASSEGHNTEAFFGQGTRLTVV.

This clone has just a few counts. The J gene is TRBJ2-7, the V gene TRBV28; perhaps TRBD1 as D (5 bases). Germline loops: CDR1 MDHEN, CDR2 SYDVKM. This CDR3 is 14 amino acids long. Trimming removed 2 bases at V and 6 bases at J, with 14 bases between. In DNA, the CDR3 is TGTGCCAGCAGTTTAATGGCAGGGCTGGGCGAGCAGTACTTC. This sequence encodes CASSLMAGLGEQYF.

This clone turned up a few times. The rearrangement joins TRBV11-2 to TRBJ2-7, with 12 positions matching TRBD2. The CDR3 contains 16 residues. Germline V gene sequence: CDR1 SGHAT, CDR2 FQNNGV. After removal of 5 bases from V and 5 bases from J, the junction contained 10 bases not matched to a gene. CDR3 DNA sequence: TGTGCCAGCAGCCCACGGACTAGCGGGATCCCCCACGAGCAGTACTTC. Residues: CASSPRTSGIPHEQYF.

The CDR3 region has the DNA TGTGCTAGTGGTTTGGTACGCAGACTCAGAGCTTTCTTT. This gives the protein CASGLVRRLRAFF. The rearrangement links TRBV12-5 to TRBJ1-1; D ambiguous. Germline loops: CDR1 LGHNT, CDR2 FRNRAP. With 0 bases removed from V and 10 bases from J, the gap between germline ends came to 12 bases. The CDR3 is made up of 13 amino acids.

The chain links TRBV29-1 to TRBJ2-3; 9 bases fit TRBD2. The CDR3 consists of 14 residues. Trimming removed 4 bases from V and 1 base from J; junction bases left unmatched: 3. CDR1 and CDR2 from the germline V gene are SQVTM and ANQGSEA. CDR3 residues: CSVGTSDRTDTQYF. The CDR3 coding sequence is TGCAGCGTTGGGACTAGCGACCGCACAGATACGCAGTATTTT.

The V and J genes are TRBV5-1 and TRBJ2-5, with 10 bases fitting TRBD2. Per the germline V gene, CDR1 is SGHRS and CDR2 is YFSETQ. V gave up 2 bases and J gave up 4 bases; unmatched junction bases: 5. This CDR3 has 15 amino acids. The CDR3 reads CASSFSLAGAETQYF. The CDR3 DNA reads TGCGCCAGCAGCTTCTCGCTAGCGGGGGCAGAGACCCAGTACTTC.

The rearrangement joins TRBV10-1 to TRBJ2-7; weak D call: TRBD2 (5 bases). The CDR3 spans 11 residues. Germline V gene data show CDR1 as WNHNN and CDR2 as SYGVQD (reference sequence). The V end was cut by 5 bases, the J end by 6 bases, with 8 bases between. The CDR3 protein is CASSREGEQYF. Written as DNA, the CDR3 is TGCGCCAGCAGTCGCGAGGGCGAGCAGTACTTC.

The J gene is TRBJ1-2, the V gene TRBV6-5, with 7 positions matching TRBD1. V gave up 3 bases and J gave up 4 bases; unmatched junction bases: 5. Germline V lookup: CDR1 MNHEY, CDR2 SVGAGI. The CDR3 length is 14 residues. The CDR3 reads CASSYGQDSYGYTF. For the CDR3, the DNA is TGTGCCAGCAGTTATGGACAGGATAGCTATGGCTACACCTTC.

The V and J genes are TRBV29-1 and TRBJ2-1; 12 bases are a match to TRBD2. The CDR3 has 14 amino acids. Unmatched junction bases numbered 9, after V lost 7 bases and J lost 8 bases. Germline V gives CDR1 SQVTM, CDR2 ANQGSEA. The CDR3, as DNA: TGCAGCGGCCTGACTAGCGGGAGTGGAGATGAGCAGTTCTTC. Protein product: CSGLTSGSGDEQFF.

The rearrangement uses TRBV18 and TRBJ2-7, with 8 bases matching TRBD2. This CDR3 is built from 15 residues. Germline lookup yields CDR1 KGHSH and CDR2 LQKENI. V was pared by 3 bases and J by 6 bases, with 10 bases of the junction left unmatched. The CDR3 region is CASSPRAAGASEQYF. The CDR3 DNA reads as TGTGCCAGCTCACCCCGGGCAGCGGGAGCTTCCGAGCAGTACTTC.

The genes are TRBV6-5 and TRBJ2-1; the D is unclear. Germline loops: CDR1 MNHEY, CDR2 SVGAGI. V lost 6 bases, J lost 10 bases, and 13 bases lay in between. The CDR3 sequence is 12 residues long. The CDR3 DNA reads TGTGCCAGCAGCCCGCTCTTTGGCGAGCAGTTCTTC. It codes for CASSPLFGEQFF.

This chain joins TRBV28 and TRBJ1-2, with a possible D match to TRBD1 (6 bases). CDR1 is MDHEN and CDR2 is SYDVKM in the germline V gene. The CDR3 consists of 13 residues. As DNA, the CDR3 is TGTGTCGTAGCGGGGGGCGCGGGCTATGGCTACACCTTC. Translation gives CVVAGGAGYGYTF.

V and J are TRBV5-1 and TRBJ2-7; D is undetermined. Per germline, CDR1 SGHRS and CDR2 YFSETQ. The CDR3 has 15 residues. Between the trimmed V and J ends, which lost 0 bases and 0 bases, there was a span of 10 bases. This chain's CDR3 is CASSLGVSGSYEQYF. In DNA form, the CDR3 reads TGCGCCAGCAGCTTGGGCGTCTCAGGCTCCTACGAGCAGTACTTC.